What follows are 28 T cell receptor beta chains derived from one specimen sequenced in a study of shared clonotypes between healthy human individuals. Profiled with immunoSEQ multiplex PCR; TCRdb holds only in-frame clones, not every one. Of 400,000 to 600,000 clones listed, about 96% are singletons. The sequencing input was naive CD4+ T cells sorted from blood. The subset is: CD45RA+ positively selected. These receptors were obtained from a woman aged 30 to 39 in good health.

This sequence joins TRBV10-1 and TRBJ2-7; D is possibly TRBD2 (5 bases). Germline V gene lookup returns CDR1 WNHNN and CDR2 SYGVQD (reference sequence). This CDR3 spans 15 amino acids. V shed 0 bases and J shed 2 bases, with 11 bases lying between them. CDR3 bases: TGCGCCAGCAGTGAGTCTGGCGTCGGGGCCTACGAGCAGTACTTC. This codes for CASSESGVGAYEQYF.

This sequence joins TRBV10-1 and TRBJ2-2; D possibly corresponds to TRBD2 (6 bases). V was clipped by 4 bases and J by 4 bases, with 10 bases between them. This CDR3 contains 14 residues. CDR1 WNHNN and CDR2 SYGVQD come from the germline V gene (reference sequence). The CDR3 DNA reads TGCGCCAGCAGTGGGACGGGAGTCACCGGGGAGCTGTTTTTT. Translation: CASSGTGVTGELFF.

The J gene is TRBJ2-3, the V gene TRBV2; maybe TRBD2 (5 bases). The CDR3 sequence is 13 residues long. Per the germline V gene, CDR1 is SNHLY and CDR2 is FYNNEI. The ends were cut back, 3 bases at V and 3 bases at J, with 7 bases in the middle. The CDR3 region is CASSERTTDTQYF. In nucleotides, the CDR3 is TGTGCCAGCAGTGAGCGGACTACAGATACGCAGTATTTT.

The chain joins TRBV28 to TRBJ1-1; perhaps TRBD1 as D (5 bases). V was trimmed by 10 bases and J by 10 bases, leaving 16 bases between them. CDR3 length equals 11 residues. Per the germline V gene, CDR1 is MDHEN and CDR2 is SYDVKM. The CDR3 is CATGPQLGAFF. The CDR3 bases are TGTGCCACGGGACCTCAGCTCGGAGCTTTCTTT.

The chain combines TRBV5-4 with TRBJ2-5; D is unclear. Germline CDR1 and CDR2: SGHNT and YYREEE (reference sequence). The CDR3 length is 13 residues. Trimming removed 1 base from V and 5 bases from J, with 9 bases in between. CDR3 region: CASSLYSAETQYF. The CDR3 DNA reads as TGTGCCAGCAGCTTGTATTCGGCGGAGACCCAGTACTTC.

This chain joins TRBV5-1 and TRBJ2-4, with 9 bases fitting TRBD2. The V gene's germline CDR1 is SGHRS and CDR2 YFSETQ. The CDR3 extends over 14 amino acids. The V segment lost 4 bases and the J segment 9 bases; nucleotides outside the gene matches: 8. The CDR3 spells CASSPGTSLSIQYF. CDR3 in DNA: TGCGCCAGCAGCCCCGGGACTAGCCTAAGCATTCAGTACTTC.

V is TRBV27 and J is TRBJ2-7; D call uncertain. Trimming shortened V by 5 bases and J by 0 bases, and 17 bases separated the two germline ends. Germline lookup yields CDR1 MNHEY and CDR2 SMNVEV (reference sequence). There are 16 residues in the CDR3. In DNA form, the CDR3 reads TGTGCCAGCAGTCCCCAGACCCGACCGTACTCCTACGAGCAGTACTTC. Its protein is CASSPQTRPYSYEQYF.

The CDR3 loop is CASSLTSPLEQYF. The CDR3 DNA reads TGTGCCAGCAGTCTTACTAGCCCCCTCGAGCAGTACTTC. The chain carries TRBV28 and TRBJ2-7; TRBD2 might be the D (6 bases). Germline V lookup: CDR1 MDHEN, CDR2 SYDVKM. The length of the CDR3 is 13 residues. Trimming left V 5 bases short and J 6 bases short, with 14 bases between.

V gene TRBV5-1 combines with J gene TRBJ1-1; possibly TRBD1 for D (5 bases). V lost 1 base, J lost 3 bases, and 13 bases lay in between. CDR1 and CDR2 (germline): SGHRS, YFSETQ. This CDR3 is 15 amino acids long. The CDR3 nucleotides read TGCGCCAGCAGCTTGAGCGGGGCCCTGGACACTGAAGCTTTCTTT. The encoded protein is CASSLSGALDTEAFF.

This clone was counted only a few times. The V call is TRBV10-1, the J call TRBJ1-3, with 8 nucleotides matching TRBD1. From germline, CDR1 is WNHNN and CDR2 SYGVQD (reference sequence). This CDR3 contains 15 residues. The junction had 6 bases not matched to a gene; V was cut back by 6 bases and J by 2 bases. Here the CDR3 reads CASRANRGAGNTIYF. The CDR3 nucleotides read TGCGCCAGCAGGGCCAACAGGGGGGCTGGAAACACCATATATTTT.

Concerning this clone itself: It is unclear where the CDR3 begins or ends on the DNA, so no DNA is shown, and the CDR3 is as TCRdb lists it. The rearrangement joins TRBV6-1 to TRBJ1-5; the table assigns TRBD1, which was not confirmed against the DNA. CDR1 and CDR2 from the germline V gene are MNHNS and SASEGT. The CDR3 sequence runs 15 residues, both termini included. This CDR3 reads CASSELWDNRSPSIF.

The chain links TRBV6-5 to TRBJ2-3; 11 bases agree with TRBD2. CDR3 size: 14 residues. Trimming took 10 bases from V and 6 from J; bases not matched to a gene: 9. Germline CDR1 and CDR2: MNHEY and SVGAGI. CDR3 nucleotides: TGTGCCACGTCTAGCGGGAGGTTAAGTGATACGCAGTATTTT. Its protein is CATSSGRLSDTQYF.

As to this clone: Distinct nucleotide sequences in the sample also encode this CDR3. V usage is TRBV28 and J usage is TRBJ1-2, with TRBD1 identical over 9 bases. The J segment lost 4 bases and the V segment lost 4 bases, leaving 1 base of the junction unmatched. CDR1 and CDR2 (germline): MDHEN, SYDVKM. The CDR3 runs 13 residues. CDR3 loop: CASSSQGAYGYTF. The DNA for the CDR3 is TGTGCCAGCAGTTCACAGGGGGCCTATGGCTACACCTTC.

The chain uses TRBV28 and TRBJ1-2; unclear D gene. Germline-derived CDR1 and CDR2 are MDHEN and SYDVKM. Between the trimmed V and J ends, which lost 4 bases and 8 bases, there was a span of 17 bases. This CDR3 region has 14 residues. CDR3 in amino acids: CASSSRLGRIGYTF. The DNA of the CDR3 is TGTGCCAGCAGTTCCAGACTAGGCAGGATAGGCTACACCTTC.

CDR3 sequence: CASSTPGVSGNTIYF. Here the CDR3 DNA reads TGTGCCAGTAGCACCCCCGGGGTCTCTGGAAACACCATATATTTT. The genes are TRBV19 and TRBJ1-3; D uncertain. The CDR3 extends over 15 amino acids. In germline, CDR1 is LNHDA, CDR2 SQIVND (reference sequence). Deletions cut 6 bases from V and 0 bases from J, with 12 bases between. Variable domain in full (rest from reference TRBV19 and TRBJ1-3): DGGITQSPKYLFRKEGQNVTLSCEQNLNHDAMYWYRQDPGQGLRLIYYSQIVNDFQKGDIAEGYSVSREKKESFPLTVTSAQKNPTAFYLCASSTPGVSGNTIYFGEGSWLTVV.

This chain links TRBV6-6 with TRBJ2-1, with 10 bases that match TRBD1. Germline trimming cut 6 bases from V and 8 bases from J; bases unmatched to any gene: 7. Germline V gene data show CDR1 as MNHNY and CDR2 as SVGAGI (reference sequence). There are 14 residues in the CDR3. This CDR3 is CASRPSGQGYEQFF. The CDR3 DNA sequence: TGTGCCAGCAGACCCTCGGGACAGGGGTATGAGCAGTTCTTC.

This sequence joins TRBV19 and TRBJ2-1; 13 bases are a match to TRBD2. V lost 4 bases to trimming and J lost 10 bases; unmatched junction nucleotides: 1. CDR1 and CDR2 (germline): LNHDA, SQIVND (reference sequence). The CDR3 runs 13 residues. The CDR3 DNA reads TGTGCCAGTAGTAGGGGACTAGCGGGAGAGCAGTTCTTC. Its protein product is CASSRGLAGEQFF. The complete variable domain, with remaining parts taken from reference TRBV19 and TRBJ2-1, reads DGGITQSPKYLFRKEGQNVTLSCEQNLNHDAMYWYRQDPGQGLRLIYYSQIVNDFQKGDIAEGYSVSREKKESFPLTVTSAQKNPTAFYLCASSRGLAGEQFFGPGTRLTVL.

This clone was seen only once. The chain combines TRBV30 with TRBJ1-4; possibly TRBD1 for D (5 bases). The CDR3 has 16 amino acids. CDR1 GTSNPN and CDR2 SVGIG come from the germline V gene (reference sequence). With 3 bases removed from V and 2 bases from J, the gap between germline ends came to 16 bases. CDR3 DNA: TGTGCCTGGAGCCCTACCGCAGGGTCCACTAATGAAAAACTGTTTTTT. This sequence encodes CAWSPTAGSTNEKLFF.

The chain couples TRBV6-6 to TRBJ2-7; weak D call: TRBD1 (6 bases). Trimming took 4 bases from V and 3 from J, leaving 10 bases between them. The germline V gene encodes CDR1 MNHNY and CDR2 SVGAGI (reference sequence). The CDR3 totals 13 residues. The chain's CDR3 is CASSLDSLYEQYF. The CDR3 DNA reads as TGTGCCAGCAGTTTGGACAGCCTCTACGAGCAGTACTTC.

This clone came up once. The gene calls are TRBV19 and TRBJ1-4, with a tentative D call TRBD1 (6 bases). CDR1 is LNHDA and CDR2 is SQIVND in the germline V gene (reference sequence). This CDR3 has 15 residues. Trimming took 6 bases from V and 2 from J, leaving 13 bases between them. The DNA of the CDR3 is TGTGCCAGTAGGCTTGACAGGACTACTAATGAAAAACTGTTTTTT. Translating gives CASRLDRTTNEKLFF.

The chain joins TRBV4-1 to TRBJ2-7, with 7 positions matching TRBD1. Germline V gives CDR1 MGHRA, CDR2 YSYEKL. The CDR3 runs 19 residues. V lost 1 base and J lost 3; bases outside the gene matches: 18. DNA for the CDR3: TGCGCCAGCAGCCAAGGCCCGATCCTCCAACAGGGGCCACTCTACGAGCAGTACTTC. Protein sequence: CASSQGPILQQGPLYEQYF.

This clone was detected only once. The CDR3 bases are TGTGCCAGCCGCCGGGACAGGGCCAGCTCTGGGGCCAACGTCCTGACTTTC. Translation: CASRRDRASSGANVLTF. The chain links TRBV27 to TRBJ2-6; 9 bases fit TRBD1. CDR1 and CDR2 (germline): MNHEY, SMNVEV (reference sequence). V gave up 8 bases and J gave up 0 bases; unmatched junction bases: 8. The CDR3 loop spans 17 amino acids.

This clone was detected only once. V and J are TRBV7-8 and TRBJ2-2; tentatively, D is TRBD1 (6 bases). Germline assignment: CDR1 SGHVS and CDR2 FQNEAQ. The CDR3 covers 16 residues. Between the trimmed V and J ends, which lost 1 base and 0 bases, there was a span of 9 bases. The CDR3 loop is CASSLVGASNTGELFF. In DNA, the CDR3 is TGTGCCAGCAGCTTAGTGGGGGCTTCGAACACCGGGGAGCTGTTTTTT.

The chain recombines TRBV11-3 with TRBJ2-5, with D possibly TRBD2 on 5 matching bases. Germline CDR1 is SGHNT and CDR2 is YENEEA. The V gene lost 5 bases and the J gene lost 5 bases, with 9 bases spanning the gap. This CDR3 has 12 amino acids. CDR3 sequence reads: CASSRGTETQYF. Here the CDR3 DNA reads TGTGCCAGCAGCCGGGGTACGGAGACCCAGTACTTC.

The chain combines TRBV7-9 with TRBJ2-5, with TRBD1 matching over 7 bases. Near its end, the DNA agrees better with TRBJ2-7, so the J call may be wrong. This CDR3 has 13 amino acids. The germline V gene encodes CDR1 SEHNR and CDR2 FQNEAQ (reference sequence). This CDR3 reads CASSIRQGNEQYF. The CDR3 DNA is TGTGCCAGCAGCATACGACAGGGCAACGAGCAGTACTTC.

J is TRBJ2-5 and V is TRBV5-1; maybe TRBD1 (5 bases). Germline CDR1 is SGHRS and CDR2 is YFSETQ. The CDR3 is made up of 13 amino acids. The ends were cut back, 1 base at V and 5 bases at J, with 9 bases in the middle. The CDR3 reads CASSLLPGETQYF. The CDR3 nucleotides read TGCGCCAGCAGCTTGTTGCCAGGGGAGACCCAGTACTTC.

A single count supports this clone. This chain joins TRBV28 and TRBJ2-5; possibly TRBD2 for D (6 bases). This CDR3 is built from 15 residues. The V gene lost 5 bases and the J gene lost 5 bases, with 18 bases spanning the gap. Per germline, CDR1 MDHEN and CDR2 SYDVKM. The CDR3 nucleotides are TGTGCCAGCAGTGGTCCCCGACTAGTCCGCGAGACCCAGTACTTC. This translates into CASSGPRLVRETQYF.

The genes are TRBV28 and TRBJ2-7, with D perhaps matching TRBD1 (6 bases). Germline values: CDR1 MDHEN, CDR2 SYDVKM. This CDR3 contains 14 residues. V was clipped by 4 bases and J by 2 bases, with 12 bases between them. CDR3 in amino acids: CASSWWTATYEQYF. Here the CDR3 DNA reads TGTGCCAGCAGTTGGTGGACAGCCACCTACGAGCAGTACTTC. The full variable domain, rest sourced from reference TRBV28 and TRBJ2-7, is DVKVTQSSRYLVKRTGEKVFLECVQDMDHENMFWYRQDPGLGLRLIYFSYDVKMKEKGDIPEGYSVSREKKERFSLILESASTNQTSMYLCASSWWTATYEQYFGPGTRLTVT.